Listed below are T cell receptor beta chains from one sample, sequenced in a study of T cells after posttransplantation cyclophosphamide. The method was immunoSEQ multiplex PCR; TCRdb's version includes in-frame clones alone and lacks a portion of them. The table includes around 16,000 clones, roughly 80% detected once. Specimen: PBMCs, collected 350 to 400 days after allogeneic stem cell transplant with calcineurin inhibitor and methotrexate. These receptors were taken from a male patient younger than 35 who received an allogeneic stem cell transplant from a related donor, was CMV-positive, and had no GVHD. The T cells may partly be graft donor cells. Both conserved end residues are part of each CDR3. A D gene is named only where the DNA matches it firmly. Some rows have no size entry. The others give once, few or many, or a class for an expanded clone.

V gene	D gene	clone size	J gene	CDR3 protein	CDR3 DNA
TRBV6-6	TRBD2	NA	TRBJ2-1	CASSLNLAGSSEQFF	TGTGCCAGCAGCCTGAACCTAGCGGGAAGCAGTGAGCAGTTCTTC
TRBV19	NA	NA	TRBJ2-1	CASSILGGNNEQFF	TGTGCCAGTAGTATATTAGGCGGGAACAATGAGCAGTTCTTC
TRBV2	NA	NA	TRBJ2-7	CASSVGETYEQYF	TGTGCCAGCAGTGTGGGAGAAACCTACGAGCAGTACTTC
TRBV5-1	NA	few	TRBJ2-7	CASSLFAEGEQYF	TGCGCCAGCAGCTTGTTCGCAGAGGGCGAGCAGTACTTC
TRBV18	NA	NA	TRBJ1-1	CASSPPLEFATEAFF	TGTGCCAGCTCACCCCCGTTGGAGTTCGCCACTGAAGCTTTCTTT
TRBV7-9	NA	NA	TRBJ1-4	CASSKVGGAEKLFF	TGTGCCAGCAGCAAGGTGGGGGGGGCTGAAAAACTGTTTTTT
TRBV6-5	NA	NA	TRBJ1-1	CASSRQALGTEAFF	TGTGCCAGCAGCCGACAGGCGTTGGGGACTGAAGCTTTCTTT
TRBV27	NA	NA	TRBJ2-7	CASSPQGISYEQYF	TGTGCCAGCAGTCCACAGGGAATCTCCTACGAGCAGTACTTC
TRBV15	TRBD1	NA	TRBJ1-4	CATSTRTGGRGANEKLFF	TGTGCCACCAGCACCCGGACAGGGGGCAGAGGGGCTAATGAAAAACTGTTTTTT
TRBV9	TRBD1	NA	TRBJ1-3	CASSVGGTGGNTIYF	TGTGCCAGCAGCGTAGGGGGGACAGGGGGAAACACCATATATTTT
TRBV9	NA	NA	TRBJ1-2	CASSVEGGAGGGYTF	TGTGCCAGCAGCGTAGAGGGGGGGGCCGGTGGTGGCTACACCTTC
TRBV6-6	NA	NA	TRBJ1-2	CASRNRETNYGYTF	TGTGCCAGCAGAAACAGGGAAACCAACTATGGCTACACCTTC
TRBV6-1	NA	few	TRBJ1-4	CASSEVGGPDEKLFF	TGTGCCAGCAGTGAAGTTGGGGGCCCGGATGAAAAACTGTTTTTT
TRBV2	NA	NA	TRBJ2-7	CASIFGSFPYEQYF	TGTGCCAGCATTTTCGGGAGCTTCCCCTACGAGCAGTACTTC
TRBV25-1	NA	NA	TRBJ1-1	CASSENRDGTEAFF	TGTGCCAGCAGTGAAAACAGGGACGGCACTGAAGCTTTCTTT
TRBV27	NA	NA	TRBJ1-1	CASSFHRGQLAFF	TGTGCCAGCAGTTTCCACCGGGGACAATTAGCTTTCTTT
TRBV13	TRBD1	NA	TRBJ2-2	CASTIGEGGLNTGELFF	TGTGCCAGCACCATCGGGGAAGGGGGCCTCAACACCGGGGAGCTGTTTTTT